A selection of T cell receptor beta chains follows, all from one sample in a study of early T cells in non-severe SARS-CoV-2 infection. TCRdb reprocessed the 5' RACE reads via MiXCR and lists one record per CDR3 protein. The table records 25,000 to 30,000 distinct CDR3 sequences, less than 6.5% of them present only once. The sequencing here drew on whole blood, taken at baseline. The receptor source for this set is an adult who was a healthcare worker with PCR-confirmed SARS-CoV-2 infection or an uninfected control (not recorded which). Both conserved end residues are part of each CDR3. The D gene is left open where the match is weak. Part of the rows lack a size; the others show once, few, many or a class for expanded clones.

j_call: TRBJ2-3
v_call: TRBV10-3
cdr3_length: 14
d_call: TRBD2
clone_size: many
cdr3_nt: TGTGCCATCAGACTAGCGGGGGACACAGATACGCAGTATTTT
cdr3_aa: CAIRLAGDTDTQYF

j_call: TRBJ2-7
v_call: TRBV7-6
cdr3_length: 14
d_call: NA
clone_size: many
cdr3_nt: TGTGCCAGCACTACAACCGAGGGGGCCTACGAGCAGTACTTC
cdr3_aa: CASTTTEGAYEQYF

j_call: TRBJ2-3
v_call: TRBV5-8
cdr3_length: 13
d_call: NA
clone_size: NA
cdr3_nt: TGTGCCAGCAACCCCCAGAGTGTAGATACGCAGTATTTT
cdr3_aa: CASNPQSVDTQYF

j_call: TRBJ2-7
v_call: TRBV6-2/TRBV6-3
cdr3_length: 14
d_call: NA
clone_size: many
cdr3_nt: TGTGCCAGCAGTTCTGCGGGACCGGACGACGAGCAGTACTTC
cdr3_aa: CASSSAGPDDEQYF

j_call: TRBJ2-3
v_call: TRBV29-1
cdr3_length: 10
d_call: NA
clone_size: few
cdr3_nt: TGCAGCGTGCGCAGCTATACGCAGTATTTT
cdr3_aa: CSVRSYTQYF

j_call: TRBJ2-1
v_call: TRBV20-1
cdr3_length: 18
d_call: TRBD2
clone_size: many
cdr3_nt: TGCAGTGCTAGTGGGGGACTAGCGGGAGTCCTATCCTACAATGAGCAGTTCTTC
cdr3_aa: CSASGGLAGVLSYNEQFF

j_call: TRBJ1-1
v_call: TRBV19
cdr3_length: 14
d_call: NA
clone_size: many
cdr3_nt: TGTGCCAGTAGTATTGTGTACCCAAACACTGAAGCTTTCTTT
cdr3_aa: CASSIVYPNTEAFF

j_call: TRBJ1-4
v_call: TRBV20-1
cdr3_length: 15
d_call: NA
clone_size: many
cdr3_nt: TGCAGTGCTAGGGACTCCCGTGCGGGGAATGAAAAACTGTTTTTT
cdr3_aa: CSARDSRAGNEKLFF

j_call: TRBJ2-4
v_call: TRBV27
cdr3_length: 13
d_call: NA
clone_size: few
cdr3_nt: TGTGCCAGCAGACCCACGGGTGGAAACATTCAGTACTTC
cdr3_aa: CASRPTGGNIQYF

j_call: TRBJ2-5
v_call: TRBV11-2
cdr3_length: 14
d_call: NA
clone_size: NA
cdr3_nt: TGTGCCAGCAGCTTTTGGGGGGCCGGAGAGACCCAGTACTTC
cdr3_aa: CASSFWGAGETQYF

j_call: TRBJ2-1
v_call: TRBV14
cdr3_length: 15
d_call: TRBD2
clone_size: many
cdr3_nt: TGTGCCAGCAGCTTCACTAGCGGGAGTTTTAATGAGCAGTTCTTC
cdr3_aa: CASSFTSGSFNEQFF

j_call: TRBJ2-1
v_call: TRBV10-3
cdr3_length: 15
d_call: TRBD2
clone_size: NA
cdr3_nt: TGTGCCTCAACCCTGACCGGGGAGGGAGACAATGAGCAGTTCTTC
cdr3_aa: CASTLTGEGDNEQFF

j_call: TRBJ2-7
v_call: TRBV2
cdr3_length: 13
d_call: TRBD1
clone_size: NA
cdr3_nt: TGTGCCAGCAGCCAACAGGGGGCGCGCGAGCAGTACTTC
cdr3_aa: CASSQQGAREQYF